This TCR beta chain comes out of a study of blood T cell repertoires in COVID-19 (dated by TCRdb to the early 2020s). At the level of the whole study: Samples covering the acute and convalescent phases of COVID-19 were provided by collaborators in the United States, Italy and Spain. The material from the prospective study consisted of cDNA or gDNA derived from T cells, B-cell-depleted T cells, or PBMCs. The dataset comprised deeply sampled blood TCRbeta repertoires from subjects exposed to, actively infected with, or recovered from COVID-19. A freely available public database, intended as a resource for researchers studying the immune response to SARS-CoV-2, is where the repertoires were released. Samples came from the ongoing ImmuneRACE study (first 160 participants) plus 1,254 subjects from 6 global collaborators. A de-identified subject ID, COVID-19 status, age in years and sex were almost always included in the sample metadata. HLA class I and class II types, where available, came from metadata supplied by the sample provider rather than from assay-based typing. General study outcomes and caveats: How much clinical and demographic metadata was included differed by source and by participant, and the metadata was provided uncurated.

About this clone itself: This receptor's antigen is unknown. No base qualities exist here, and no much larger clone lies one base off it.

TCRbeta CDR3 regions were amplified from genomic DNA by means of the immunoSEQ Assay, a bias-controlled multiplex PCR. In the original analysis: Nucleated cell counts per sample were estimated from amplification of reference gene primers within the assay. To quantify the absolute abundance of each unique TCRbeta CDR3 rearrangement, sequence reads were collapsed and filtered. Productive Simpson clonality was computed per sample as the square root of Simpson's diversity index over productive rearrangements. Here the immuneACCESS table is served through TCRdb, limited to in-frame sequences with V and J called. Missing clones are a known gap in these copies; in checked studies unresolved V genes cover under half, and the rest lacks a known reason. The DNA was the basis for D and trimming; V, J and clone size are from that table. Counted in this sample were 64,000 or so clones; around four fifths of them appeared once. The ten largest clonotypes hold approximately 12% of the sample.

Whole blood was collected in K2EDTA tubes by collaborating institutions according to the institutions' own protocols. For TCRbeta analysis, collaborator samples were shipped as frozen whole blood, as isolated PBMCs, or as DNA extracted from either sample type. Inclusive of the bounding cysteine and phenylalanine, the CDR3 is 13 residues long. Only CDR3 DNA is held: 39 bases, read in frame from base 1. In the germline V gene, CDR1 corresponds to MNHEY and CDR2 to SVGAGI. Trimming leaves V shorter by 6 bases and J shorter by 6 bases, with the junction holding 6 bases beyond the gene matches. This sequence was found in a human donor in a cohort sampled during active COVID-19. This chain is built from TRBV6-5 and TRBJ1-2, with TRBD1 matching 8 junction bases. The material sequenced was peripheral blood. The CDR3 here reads CASRRDRTNGYTF. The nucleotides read TGTGCCAGCAGAAGGGACAGGACGAATGGCTACACCTTC.